This T cell receptor (beta chain) derives from a study of cytomegalovirus exposure and HLA in healthy donors. General study points: The study designated 150 or so TCR beta chains cytomegalovirus-associated.

Points on this clone: Antigen specificity is unknown.

There are 18 residues in the CDR3. CDR1 and CDR2 (germline): SGHVS, FNYEAQ. After removal of 3 bases from V and 4 bases from J, the junction contained 10 bases not matched to a gene. Clones were read by immunoSEQ multiplex PCR, and TCRdb kept only the in-frame ones, dropping some. The table shows roughly 250,000 clones, with about 86% occurring only once. The J gene is TRBJ2-6, the V gene TRBV7-6; 9 bases match TRBD1. Source material: PBMCs. The sequence came from a woman under 40 in good health and CMV-seropositive. The CDR3 loop is CASSFSGQGLSGANVLTF. The CDR3, as DNA: TGTGCCAGCAGCTTTTCGGGACAGGGCTTGTCCGGGGCCAACGTCCTGACTTTC.